This T cell receptor (beta chain) was sequenced during a study of T cells after yellow fever vaccination. This CDR3 has 15 amino acids. Trimming cost V 5 bases and J 1 base, with 14 bases left between them. Germline CDR1 reads SGHTA; CDR2 reads FQGNSA. From the 5' RACE reads, TCRdb called clonotypes with MiXCR, one entry per CDR3 protein. The sample records 300,000 or so distinct CDR3 sequences, 10% to 15% being singletons. The receptor's source is a man aged 30 to 39 who received the YFV17D yellow fever vaccine. The sequenced sample was CD4+ T cells sorted from PBMCs, obtained 45 days after the yellow fever booster vaccination. The chain employs TRBV7-2 and TRBJ2-5, with a possible D match to TRBD2 (5 bases). CDR3 DNA sequence: TGTGCCAGCAGCCGGGGATCTGGACGCCAAGAGACCCAGTACTTC. It codes for CASSRGSGRQETQYF.